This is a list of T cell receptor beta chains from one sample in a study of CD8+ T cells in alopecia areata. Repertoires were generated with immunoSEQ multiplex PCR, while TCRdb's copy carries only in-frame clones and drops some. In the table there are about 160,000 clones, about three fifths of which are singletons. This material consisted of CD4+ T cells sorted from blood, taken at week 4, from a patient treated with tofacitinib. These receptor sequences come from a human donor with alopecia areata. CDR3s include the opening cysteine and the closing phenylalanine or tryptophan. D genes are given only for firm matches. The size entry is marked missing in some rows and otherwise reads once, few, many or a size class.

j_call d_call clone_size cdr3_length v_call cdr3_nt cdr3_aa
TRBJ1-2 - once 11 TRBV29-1 TGCAGCGTTTTGAGTTCGGATGGCTACACCTTC CSVLSSDGYTF
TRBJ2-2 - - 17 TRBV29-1 TGCAGCGTTGGGGGGCAAGGACTCCGAGCGAACACCGGGGAGCTGTTTTTT CSVGGQGLRANTGELFF
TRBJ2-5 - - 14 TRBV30 TGTGCCTGGAGTGTACTTGGGGTTGCAGAGACCCAGTACTTC CAWSVLGVAETQYF
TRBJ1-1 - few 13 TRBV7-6 TGTGCCAGCAGCTTAGAGATGAACACTGAAGCTTTCTTT CASSLEMNTEAFF
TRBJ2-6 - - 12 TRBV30 TGTGCCTGGAGTGTTGGGGCCAACGTCCTGACTTTC CAWSVGANVLTF
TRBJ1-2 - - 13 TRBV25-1 TGTGCCAGCTTCCATGATGGGATCGATGGCTACACCTTC CASFHDGIDGYTF
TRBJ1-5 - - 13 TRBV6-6 TGTGCCAGCAGTTTGCAGGGCAATCAGCCCCAGCATTTT CASSLQGNQPQHF
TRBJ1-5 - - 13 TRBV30 TGTGCCTGGAGACAGGGATTTAATCAGCCCCAGCATTTT CAWRQGFNQPQHF
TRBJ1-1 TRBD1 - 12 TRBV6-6 TGTGCCAGCAGCCGACAGGGCACTGAAGCTTTCTTT CASSRQGTEAFF
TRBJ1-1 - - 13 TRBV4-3 TGCGCCAGCAGCCTCAGGGCGAGCACTGAAGCTTTCTTT CASSLRASTEAFF
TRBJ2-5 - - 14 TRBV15 TGTGCCACCAGCAGAGGCCCAGGGAGGGAGACCCAGTACTTC CATSRGPGRETQYF
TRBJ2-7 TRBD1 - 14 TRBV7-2 TGTGCCAGCAGCGAGGACAGGGTGGTCTACGAGCAGTACTTC CASSEDRVVYEQYF
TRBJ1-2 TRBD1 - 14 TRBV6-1 TGTGCCAGCAGTGAAGCGGGGACAGCCTATGGCTACACCTTC CASSEAGTAYGYTF
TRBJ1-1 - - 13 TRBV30 TGTGCCTGGAGTCGGGACCGTCCTCGGATGGCTTTCTTT CAWSRDRPRMAFF
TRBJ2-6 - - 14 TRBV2 TGTGCCAGCCTGACGCTCTCTGGGGCCAACGTCCTGACTTTC CASLTLSGANVLTF
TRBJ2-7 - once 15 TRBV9 TGTGCCAGCAGCCCAAGGGGGTCCTTCGCCTACGAGCAGTACTTC CASSPRGSFAYEQYF
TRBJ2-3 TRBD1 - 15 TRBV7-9 TGTGCCAGCAGCTTTTGGACAGGGGGCTCAAATACGCAGTATTTT CASSFWTGGSNTQYF
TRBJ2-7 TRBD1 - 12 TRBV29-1 TGCAGCGTTTACAGGGGACCCTACGAGCAGTACTTC CSVYRGPYEQYF
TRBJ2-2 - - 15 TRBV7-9 TGTGCCAGCAGTTCTAGGACGGCGAACACCGGGGAGCTGTTTTTT CASSSRTANTGELFF
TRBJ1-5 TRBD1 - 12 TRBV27 TGTGCCAGCCAGGGGGTGGGTCAGCCCCAGCATTTT CASQGVGQPQHF
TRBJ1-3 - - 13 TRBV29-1 TGCAGCGTTGTGCAGGGCCCTGGAAACACCATATATTTT CSVVQGPGNTIYF
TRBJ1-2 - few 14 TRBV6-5 TGTGCCAGTCGAATTTCCGGGACATCAAATGGCTACACCTTC CASRISGTSNGYTF
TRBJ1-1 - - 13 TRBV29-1 TGCAGCGTGGCAATGGACGGGAACACTGAAGCTTTCTTT CSVAMDGNTEAFF
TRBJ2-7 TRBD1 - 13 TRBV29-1 TGCAGCATAATGAACAGGGGAACCTACGAGCAGTACTTC CSIMNRGTYEQYF
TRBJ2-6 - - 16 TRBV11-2 TGTGCCAGCAGTTCCCTCAGGGGAGCTGGGGCCAACGTCCTGACTTTC CASSSLRGAGANVLTF
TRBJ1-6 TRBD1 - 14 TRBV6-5 TGTGCCAGCAGTGCGGACAGGGATAATTCACCCCTCCACTTT CASSADRDNSPLHF
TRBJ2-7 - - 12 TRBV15 TGTGCCACCAGCAGAGCGAGTGGCGAGCAGTACTTC CATSRASGEQYF
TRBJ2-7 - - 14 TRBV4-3 TGCGCCAGCAGCCTCAGCAGGTTTTCCTACGAGCAGTACTTC CASSLSRFSYEQYF
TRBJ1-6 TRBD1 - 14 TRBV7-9 TGTGCCAGCAGCCAAGGGACAGTCACTTCACCCCTCCACTTT CASSQGTVTSPLHF
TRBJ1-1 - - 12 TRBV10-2 TGCGCCAGCGCCCGATCGAACACTGAAGCTTTCTTT CASARSNTEAFF
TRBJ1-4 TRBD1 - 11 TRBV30 TGTGCCTGGGGGACAGAAGAAAAACTGTTTTTT CAWGTEEKLFF
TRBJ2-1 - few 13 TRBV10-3 TGTGCCATCAGGAGTGTGGAGGACAATGAGCAGTTCTTC CAIRSVEDNEQFF
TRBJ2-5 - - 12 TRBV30 TGTGCCGGACAAGGTATTCAAGAGACCCAGTACTTC CAGQGIQETQYF
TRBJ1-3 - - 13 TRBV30 TGTGCCTGGAGGCGTGGGTCTGGAAACACCATATATTTT CAWRRGSGNTIYF
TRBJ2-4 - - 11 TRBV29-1 TGCAGCGTTCTCGACGGCAATAATCAGTACTTC CSVLDGNNQYF
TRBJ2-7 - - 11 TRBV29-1 TGCAGCGGGAGGGTCTCCTACGAGCAGTACTTC CSGRVSYEQYF
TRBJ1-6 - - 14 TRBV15 TGTGCCACCAGCAGACACACAGGAGCGGTAGCCCTCCACTTT CATSRHTGAVALHF
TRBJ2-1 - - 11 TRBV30 TGTGCCTGTTCGCTGTTGGTGGGGCAGTTCTTC CACSLLVGQFF
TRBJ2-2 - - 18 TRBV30 TGTGCCTGGACCCGATTCGGGACGGCCAAGTACCCCACCGGGGAGCTGTTTTTT CAWTRFGTAKYPTGELFF
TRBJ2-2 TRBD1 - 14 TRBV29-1 TGCAGCGTTGGCGGGACAGGGAACACCGGGGAGCTGTTTTTT CSVGGTGNTGELFF
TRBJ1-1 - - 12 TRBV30 TGTGCCTGGGCCCAGGGTAGGGGTGAAGCTTTCTTT CAWAQGRGEAFF
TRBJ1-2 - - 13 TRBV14 TGTGCCAGCAGCCAAGATGTTACAGGGAGGTACACCTTC CASSQDVTGRYTF
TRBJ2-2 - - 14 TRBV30 TGTGCCTGGAACTTTGACATCAACACCGGGGAGCTGTTTTTT CAWNFDINTGELFF
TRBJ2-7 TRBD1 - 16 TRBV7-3 TGTGCCAGCAGCCGCAGACAGGGGGCGAACTTCTACGAGCAGTACTTC CASSRRQGANFYEQYF
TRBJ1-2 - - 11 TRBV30 TGTGCCTGGAGCCCCCCCGGGGGCTACACCTTC CAWSPPGGYTF
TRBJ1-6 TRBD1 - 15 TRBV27 TGTGCCAGCAGACCGAATGACAGGGCGTATTCACCCCTCCACTTT CASRPNDRAYSPLHF
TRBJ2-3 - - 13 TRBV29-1 TGCAGCGCAGAGGGGGGGAAAAGGGATACGCAGTATTTT CSAEGGKRDTQYF
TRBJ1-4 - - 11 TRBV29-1 TGCAGCGTTGGGGGGAGCGGGGAACTGTTTTTT CSVGGSGELFF
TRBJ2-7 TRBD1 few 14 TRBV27 TGTGCCAGCAGTATCCGGGACAGGGGGAACGAGCAGTACTTC CASSIRDRGNEQYF